This TCR beta chain was recovered during a study of OX40 agonist ivuxolimab in advanced cancers. Looking at the study overall: Ivuxolimab is a fully human IgG2 antibody that activates OX40 (CD134).

Study outcomes and limitations: Averaging showed that CD8+ T cells had more expanded clones than CD4+ did.

This table comes from immunoSEQ multiplex PCR, and its TCRdb copy is limited to in-frame clones, with some not included. Found here are about 62,000 clones, 75% to 85% of them singletons; the top ten hold roughly 10%. Blood draws occurred at baseline, cycle 4 day 1, and cycle 7 day 1. V lost 7 bases and J lost 3, with 16 bases in between. The germline CDR1 and CDR2 sequences are SGHDT and YYEEEE. The CDR3 runs 14 residues. This clone was seen a handful of times. The antigen remains unidentified. The genes are TRBV5-6 and TRBJ1-1, with a weak D call TRBD1 (6 bases). The origin of this receptor is an adult with an advanced solid tumor such as melanoma, head and neck, liver or kidney cancer. Sample: CD4+ or CD8+ T cells sorted from blood, taken in a trial of the OX40 agonist ivuxolimab. The CDR3: CASFRGGGDTEAFF. The CDR3 DNA reads TGTGCCAGCTTCAGAGGGGGTGGGGACACTGAAGCTTTCTTT. Complete variable domain (other parts from reference TRBV5-6 and TRBJ1-1): DAGVTQSPTHLIKTRGQQVTLRCSPKSGHDTVSWYQQALGQGPQFIFQYYEEEERQRGNFPDRFSGHQFPNYSSELNVNALLLGDSALYLCASFRGGGDTEAFFGQGTRLTVV.